The 4 T cell receptor beta chains listed next were all sequenced from one sample in a study of CD8 T cells in Susac syndrome. cDNA came from around 0.54 to 1 ug RNA primed by random hexamers. TCRdb redid the calling of the immunoSEQ multiplex PCR reads with MiXCR, one entry per CDR3 protein. The sample includes about 120,000 distinct CDR3 sequences, about 90% seen only once; the top ten take 0.12%. Sequencing was performed on CD8+ T cells from PBMCs. Receptors originate from a human donor in good health.

V is TRBV7-9 and J is TRBJ2-2; D unresolved. CDR1 SEHNR and CDR2 FQNEAQ come from the germline V gene (reference sequence). Trimming took 6 bases from V and 5 from J, leaving 28 bases between them. The CDR3 totals 19 residues. CDR3 DNA sequence: TGTGCCAGCAGTTTCCCCGGACGGATGGAACAACGAAAAACCGGGGAGCTGTTTTTT. Translated: CASSFPGRMEQRKTGELFF.

This chain links TRBV7-2 with TRBJ1-3; D gene ambiguous. This CDR3 is 16 amino acids long. CDR1 and CDR2 (germline): SGHTA, FQGNSA. V shed 2 bases and J shed 4 bases, with 15 bases lying between them. The CDR3 DNA sequence: TGTGCCAGCAGCTTATCCGGTTGGTCAGGCGGAAACACCATATATTTT. Amino acids: CASSLSGWSGGNTIYF.

The chain joins TRBV12-3 or TRBV12-4 to TRBJ2-7, with 10 bases aligning to TRBD1. The CDR3 runs 16 residues. Trimming cost V 5 bases and J 2 bases; bases outside gene matches: 9. Here the CDR3 DNA reads TGTGCCAGCAGTCCGATGGGGACAGGGGTTACCTACGAGCAGTACTTC. Translation gives CASSPMGTGVTYEQYF.

The gene calls are TRBV6-5 and TRBJ1-1; the D is unclear. Looked up from germline, CDR1 is MNHEY and CDR2 is SVGAGI. The CDR3 loop spans 13 amino acids. V shed 8 bases and J shed 5 bases, with 15 bases lying between them. The CDR3 coding sequence is TGTGCCAGCCAAGAGACCTTAAGGACTGAAGCTTTCTTT. Protein: CASQETLRTEAFF.